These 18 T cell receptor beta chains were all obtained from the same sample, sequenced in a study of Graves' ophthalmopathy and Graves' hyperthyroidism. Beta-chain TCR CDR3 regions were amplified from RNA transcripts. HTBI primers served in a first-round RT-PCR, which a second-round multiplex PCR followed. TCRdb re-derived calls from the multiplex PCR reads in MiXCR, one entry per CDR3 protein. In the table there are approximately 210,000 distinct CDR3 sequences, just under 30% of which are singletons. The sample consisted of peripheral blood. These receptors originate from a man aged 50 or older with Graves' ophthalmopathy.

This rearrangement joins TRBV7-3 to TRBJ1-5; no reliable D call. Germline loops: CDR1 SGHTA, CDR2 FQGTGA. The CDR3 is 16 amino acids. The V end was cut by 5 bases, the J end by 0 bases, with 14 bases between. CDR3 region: CASSDPPTYSNQPQHF. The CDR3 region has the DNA TGTGCCAGCAGCGATCCTCCCACCTATAGCAATCAGCCCCAGCATTTT.

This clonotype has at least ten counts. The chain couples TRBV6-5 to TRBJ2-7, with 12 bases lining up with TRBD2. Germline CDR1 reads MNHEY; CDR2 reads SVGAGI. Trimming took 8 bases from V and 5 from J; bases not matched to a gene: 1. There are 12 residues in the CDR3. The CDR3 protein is CASRLAGDEQYF. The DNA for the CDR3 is TGTGCCAGCCGACTAGCGGGAGACGAGCAGTACTTC.

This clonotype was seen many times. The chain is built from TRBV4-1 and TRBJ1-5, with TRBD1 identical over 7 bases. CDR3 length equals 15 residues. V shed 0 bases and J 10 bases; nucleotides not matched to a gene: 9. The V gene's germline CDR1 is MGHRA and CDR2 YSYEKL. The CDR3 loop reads CASSQDRGRGGPQHF. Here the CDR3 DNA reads TGCGCCAGCAGCCAAGATCGCGGCAGGGGGGGACCCCAGCATTTT.

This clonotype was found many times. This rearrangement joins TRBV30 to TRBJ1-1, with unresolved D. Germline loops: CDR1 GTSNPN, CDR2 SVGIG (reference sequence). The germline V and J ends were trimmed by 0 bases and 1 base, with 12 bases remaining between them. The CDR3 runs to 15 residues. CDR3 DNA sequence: TGTGCCTGGAGTGTATCTCCCGCGGGGAACACTGAAGCTTTCTTT. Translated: CAWSVSPAGNTEAFF.

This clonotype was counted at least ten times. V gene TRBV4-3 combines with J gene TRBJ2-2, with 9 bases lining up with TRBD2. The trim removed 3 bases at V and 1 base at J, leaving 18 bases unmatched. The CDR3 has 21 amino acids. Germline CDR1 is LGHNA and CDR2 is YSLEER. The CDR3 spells CASSQPHSSSGSEWNTGELFF. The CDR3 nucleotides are TGCGCCAGCAGCCAGCCCCATTCGAGTAGCGGGAGTGAGTGGAACACCGGGGAGCTGTTTTTT.

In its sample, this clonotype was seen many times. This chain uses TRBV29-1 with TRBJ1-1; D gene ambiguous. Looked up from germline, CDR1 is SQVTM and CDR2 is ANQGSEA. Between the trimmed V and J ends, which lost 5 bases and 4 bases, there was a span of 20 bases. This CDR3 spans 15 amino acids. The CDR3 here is CSVPPGQGMSTEAFF. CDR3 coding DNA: TGCAGCGTTCCCCCTGGGCAAGGAATGAGCACTGAAGCTTTCTTT.

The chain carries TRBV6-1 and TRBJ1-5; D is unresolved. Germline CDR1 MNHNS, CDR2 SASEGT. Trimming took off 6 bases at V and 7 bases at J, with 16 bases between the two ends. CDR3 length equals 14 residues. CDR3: CASSWTDLGQPQHF. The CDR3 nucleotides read TGTGCCAGCAGCTGGACGGACCTGGGACAGCCCCAGCATTTT.

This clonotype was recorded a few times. The CDR3 nucleotides are TGTGCCTGGAGTGTGGGAATGGGGCATGAAGCTTTCTTT. Its protein is CAWSVGMGHEAFF. The chain combines TRBV30 with TRBJ1-1; D possibly corresponds to TRBD1 (5 bases). Trimming removed 0 bases at V and 7 bases at J, with 12 bases between. Germline CDR1 and CDR2: GTSNPN and SVGIG (reference sequence). The length of the CDR3 is 13 residues.

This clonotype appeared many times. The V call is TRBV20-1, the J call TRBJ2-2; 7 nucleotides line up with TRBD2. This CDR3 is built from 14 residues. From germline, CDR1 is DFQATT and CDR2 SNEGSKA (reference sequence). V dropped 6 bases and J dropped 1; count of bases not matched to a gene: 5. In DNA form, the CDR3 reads TGCAGTGCCGGTGCTAGCGGGAACACCGGGGAGCTGTTTTTT. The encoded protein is CSAGASGNTGELFF.

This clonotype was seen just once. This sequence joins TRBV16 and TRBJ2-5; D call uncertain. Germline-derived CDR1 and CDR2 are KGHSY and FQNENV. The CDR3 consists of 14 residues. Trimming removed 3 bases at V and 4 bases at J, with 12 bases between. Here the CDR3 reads CASSQNGVLETQYF. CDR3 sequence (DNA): TGTGCCAGCAGCCAGAACGGCGTGTTAGAGACCCAGTACTTC.

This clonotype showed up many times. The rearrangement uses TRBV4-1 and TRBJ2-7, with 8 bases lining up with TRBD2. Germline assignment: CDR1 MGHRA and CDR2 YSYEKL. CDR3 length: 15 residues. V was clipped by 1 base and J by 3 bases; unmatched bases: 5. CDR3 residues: CASSQGTSYNYEQYF. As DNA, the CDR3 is TGCGCCAGCAGCCAAGGGACTAGCTACAACTACGAGCAGTACTTC.

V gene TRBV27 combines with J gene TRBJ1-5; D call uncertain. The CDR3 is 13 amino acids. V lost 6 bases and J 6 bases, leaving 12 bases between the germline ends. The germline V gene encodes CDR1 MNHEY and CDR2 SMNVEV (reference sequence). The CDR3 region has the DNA TGTGCCAGCAGCCTACTACCCGGTCAGCCCCAGCATTTT. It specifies CASSLLPGQPQHF.

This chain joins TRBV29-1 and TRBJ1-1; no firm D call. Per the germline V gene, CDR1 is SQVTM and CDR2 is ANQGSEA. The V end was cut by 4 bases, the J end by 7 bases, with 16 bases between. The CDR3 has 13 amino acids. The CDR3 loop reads CSVAIRLAGEAFF. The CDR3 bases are TGCAGCGTTGCTATCAGGTTAGCGGGTGAAGCTTTCTTT.

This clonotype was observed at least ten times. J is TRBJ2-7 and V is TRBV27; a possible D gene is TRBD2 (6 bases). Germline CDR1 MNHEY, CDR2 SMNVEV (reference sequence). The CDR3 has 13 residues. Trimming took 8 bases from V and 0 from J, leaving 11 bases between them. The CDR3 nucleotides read TGTGCCAGCCCCTGGGGAGGCTCCTACGAGCAGTACTTC. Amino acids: CASPWGGSYEQYF.

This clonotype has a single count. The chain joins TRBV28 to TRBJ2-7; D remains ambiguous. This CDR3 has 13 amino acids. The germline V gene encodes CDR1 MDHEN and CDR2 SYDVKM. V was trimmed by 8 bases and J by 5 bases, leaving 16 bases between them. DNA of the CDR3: TGTGCCAGCCGCCGGTCAAGGGTCCACGAGCAGTACTTC. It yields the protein CASRRSRVHEQYF. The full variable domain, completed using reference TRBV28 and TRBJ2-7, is DVKVTQSSRYLVKRTGEKVFLECVQDMDHENMFWYRQDPGLGLRLIYFSYDVKMKEKGDIPEGYSVSREKKERFSLILESASTNQTSMYLCASRRSRVHEQYFGPGTRLTVT.

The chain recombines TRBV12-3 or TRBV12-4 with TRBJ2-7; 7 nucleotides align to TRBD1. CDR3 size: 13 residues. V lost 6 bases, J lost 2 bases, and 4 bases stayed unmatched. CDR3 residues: CASRRTGPYEQYF. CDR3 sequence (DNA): TGTGCCAGCAGACGGACAGGCCCCTACGAGCAGTACTTC.

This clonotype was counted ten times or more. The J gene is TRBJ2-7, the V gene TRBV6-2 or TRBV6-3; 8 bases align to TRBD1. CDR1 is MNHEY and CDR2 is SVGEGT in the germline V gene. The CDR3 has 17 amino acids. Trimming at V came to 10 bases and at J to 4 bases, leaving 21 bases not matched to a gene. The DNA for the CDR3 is TGTGCCACTAGGGACAGGCCGACTGACCCCCCTCATTACGAGCAGTACTTC. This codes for CATRDRPTDPPHYEQYF.

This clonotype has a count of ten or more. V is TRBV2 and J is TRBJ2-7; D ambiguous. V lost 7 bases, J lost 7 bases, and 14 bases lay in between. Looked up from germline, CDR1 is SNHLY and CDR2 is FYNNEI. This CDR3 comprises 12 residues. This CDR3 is CASNPFDREQYF. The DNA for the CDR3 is TGTGCCAGCAACCCCTTTGATCGGGAGCAGTACTTC. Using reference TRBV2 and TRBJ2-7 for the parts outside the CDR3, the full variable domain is EPEVTQTPSHQVTQMGQEVILRCVPISNHLYFYWYRQILGQKVEFLVSFYNNEISEKSEIFDDQFSVERPDGSNFTLKIRSTKLEDSAMYFCASNPFDREQYFGPGTRLTVT.